The 18 T cell receptor beta chains below come from one sample, sequenced in a study of blood T cell repertoires in COVID-19. Produced via immunoSEQ multiplex PCR; TCRdb's table is partial and in-frame only. In the table there are 150,000 to 200,000 clones, roughly 80% of which are singletons. The sample comprised PBMCs or T cells enriched from blood (not recorded which). These receptor sequences come from a man in his fifties who had recovered from COVID-19.

The chain employs TRBV12-3 or TRBV12-4 and TRBJ2-5; 7 bases are shared with TRBD1. V lost 6 bases, J lost 7 bases, and 8 bases stayed unmatched. The CDR3 totals 13 residues. CDR3 DNA sequence: TGTGCCAGCAGGCGCACAGGGGACGGGACCCAGTACTTC. It is translated as CASRRTGDGTQYF.

The V gene is TRBV24-1, the J gene TRBJ2-2, with D possibly being TRBD1 (5 bases). The length of the CDR3 is 12 residues. The V and J ends lost 8 bases and 7 bases respectively, with 10 bases between them. Per germline, CDR1 KGHDR and CDR2 SFDVKD. CDR3 nucleotides: TGTGCCACCAATGGGGCTGGCGGGGAGCTGTTTTTT. Its protein is CATNGAGGELFF.

This sequence joins TRBV28 and TRBJ1-5, with TRBD1 identical over 8 bases. The CDR3 length is 19 residues. Germline V gene sequence: CDR1 MDHEN, CDR2 SYDVKM. The junction had 19 bases not matched to a gene; V was cut back by 7 bases and J by 2 bases. The CDR3 loop reads CASTQFGRGRGSGNQPQHF. The CDR3 DNA follows: TGTGCCAGCACTCAATTTGGCAGGGGGCGCGGGTCGGGCAATCAGCCCCAGCATTTT. Full variable domain (rest looked up from reference TRBV28 and TRBJ1-5): DVKVTQSSRYLVKRTGEKVFLECVQDMDHENMFWYRQDPGLGLRLIYFSYDVKMKEKGDIPEGYSVSREKKERFSLILESASTNQTSMYLCASTQFGRGRGSGNQPQHFGDGTRLSIL.

This clone was observed once. The genes are TRBV5-4 and TRBJ2-3; 9 nucleotides agree with TRBD2. CDR3 length: 16 amino acids. The ends lost 4 bases at V and 6 bases at J; junction bases unmatched: 12. Germline V gene sequence: CDR1 SGHNT, CDR2 YYREEE (reference sequence). This CDR3 reads CASSLPLAGLRDTQYF. The DNA of the CDR3 is TGTGCCAGCAGCCTTCCCCTAGCGGGGTTACGGGATACGCAGTATTTT.

V and J are TRBV28 and TRBJ1-5; D might be TRBD1 (5 bases). Between the trimmed V and J ends, which lost 1 base and 4 bases, there was a span of 20 bases. CDR1 MDHEN and CDR2 SYDVKM come from the germline V gene. The CDR3 consists of 18 residues. CDR3 DNA sequence: TGTGCCAGCAGTTTATATAAGGGCGCCAGGGCGGTGAATCAGCCCCAGCATTTT. Translating it yields CASSLYKGARAVNQPQHF.

CDR3 amino acids: CASSPSGGSSYNEQFF. The CDR3 nucleotides are TGTGCCAGCAGTCCCAGCGGGGGGTCATCCTACAATGAGCAGTTCTTC. The rearrangement joins TRBV28 to TRBJ2-1; TRBD2 matches 9 bases. The CDR3 runs 16 residues. CDR1 MDHEN and CDR2 SYDVKM come from the germline V gene. The V segment lost 5 bases and the J segment 1 base; nucleotides outside the gene matches: 6.

The chain combines TRBV11-2 with TRBJ2-7; tentative D call: TRBD1 (6 bases). This CDR3 is 15 amino acids long. The V gene lost 5 bases and the J gene lost 0 bases, with 14 bases spanning the gap. Germline V lookup: CDR1 SGHAT, CDR2 FQNNGV. The CDR3 sequence: CASSRTGQSSYEQYF. CDR3 nucleotides: TGTGCCAGCAGCCGGACGGGACAAAGCTCCTACGAGCAGTACTTC.

The genes are TRBV27 and TRBJ2-6, with a weak D call TRBD1 (6 bases). V dropped 6 bases and J dropped 6 bases, with 21 bases sitting between them. The V gene's germline CDR1 is MNHEY and CDR2 SMNVEV (reference sequence). The CDR3 is 17 amino acids. The CDR3 here is CASSNPPQGRAANVLTF. In DNA form, the CDR3 reads TGTGCCAGCAGCAACCCCCCTCAGGGGCGGGCGGCCAACGTCCTGACTTTC.

This rearrangement joins TRBV5-1 to TRBJ1-5; tentative D call: TRBD1 (6 bases). In germline, CDR1 is SGHRS, CDR2 YFSETQ. V was cut by 1 base and J by 3 bases, with 17 bases left in between. CDR3 size: 17 residues. CDR3 region: CASSLTKLDRNNQPQHF. CDR3 sequence (DNA): TGCGCCAGCAGCTTGACTAAGCTGGACAGAAACAATCAGCCCCAGCATTTT.

The sample holds one count of this clone. This rearrangement joins TRBV5-1 to TRBJ2-5; maybe TRBD2 (7 bases). Germline-derived CDR1 and CDR2 are SGHRS and YFSETQ. V gave up 7 bases and J gave up 3 bases, with 16 bases separating them. This CDR3 is 14 amino acids long. CDR3 bases: TGCGCCAGCGCCTGGGGGGCGGGAGAAGAGACCCAGTACTTC. Translated, it gives CASAWGAGEETQYF.

With respect to this clone: Other DNA sequences from this sample encode an identical CDR3 as well. The chain links TRBV28 to TRBJ1-2, with TRBD1 matching 7 bases. CDR3 size: 13 residues. CDR1 MDHEN and CDR2 SYDVKM come from the germline V gene. V shed 6 bases and J 2 bases; nucleotides not matched to a gene: 3. CDR3 sequence: CASSSGQNYGYTF. The CDR3 DNA reads as TGTGCCAGCAGCTCGGGACAGAACTATGGCTACACCTTC.

The count of this clone is one. V gene TRBV5-1 combines with J gene TRBJ1-4; 10 nucleotides match TRBD1. The CDR3 length is 16 residues. V was clipped by 0 bases and J by 7 bases; unmatched bases: 6. Germline values: CDR1 SGHRS, CDR2 YFSETQ. The CDR3: CASSLAAGTGAEKLFF. CDR3 DNA sequence: TGCGCCAGCAGCTTGGCCGCCGGGACAGGGGCTGAAAAACTGTTTTTT.

The rearrangement uses TRBV5-4 and TRBJ1-2, with TRBD1 matching 7 bases. Trimming removed 3 bases from V and 4 bases from J; junction bases left unmatched: 9. This CDR3 has 15 residues. Germline CDR1 reads SGHNT; CDR2 reads YYREEE (reference sequence). The CDR3 DNA sequence: TGTGCCAGCAGCTCCGGGACAGCCGCCCGCTATGGCTACACCTTC. Protein: CASSSGTAARYGYTF.

The J gene is TRBJ2-1, the V gene TRBV7-9; 9 bases map to TRBD2. CDR1 SEHNR and CDR2 FQNEAQ come from the germline V gene (reference sequence). J was trimmed by 10 bases and V by 7 bases; bases with no gene match: 5. This CDR3 comprises 12 residues. The CDR3 reads CASIPLAGEQFF. The CDR3 DNA reads as TGTGCCAGCATCCCCCTAGCGGGAGAGCAGTTCTTC.

This clone has at least ten counts. This sequence joins TRBV2 and TRBJ2-3, with 10 bases fitting TRBD2. This CDR3 region has 15 residues. The germline V gene encodes CDR1 SNHLY and CDR2 FYNNEI. V gave up 5 bases and J gave up 0 bases; unmatched junction bases: 2. In nucleotides, the CDR3 is TGTGCCAGCAGTCGGACTAGCGGTAGCACAGATACGCAGTATTTT. This encodes CASSRTSGSTDTQYF.

This chain connects TRBV3-1 (or the pseudogene TRBV3-2) to TRBJ2-7; D is perhaps TRBD2 (7 bases). CDR3 length: 13 residues. V gave up 3 bases and J gave up 7 bases, with 13 bases separating them. CDR1 is LGHDT, CDR2 YNNKEL, per germline (reference sequence). The CDR3 here is CASSQTGGGEQYF. The CDR3 DNA reads as TGTGCCAGCAGCCAGACGGGGGGCGGGGAGCAGTACTTC.

The V and J genes are TRBV10-3 and TRBJ2-2; 8 nucleotides match TRBD1. Germline V gene sequence: CDR1 ENHRY, CDR2 SYGVKD. Losses at the gene ends were 5 bases for V and 5 bases for J; bases not matched to a gene: 1. The CDR3 has 13 residues. The CDR3, as DNA: TGTGCCATCAGTACAGGGGGGACCGGGGAGCTGTTTTTT. Its protein product is CAISTGGTGELFF.

The chain carries TRBV4-1 and TRBJ2-1; D not resolved. The CDR3 consists of 13 residues. The V and J ends lost 1 base and 6 bases respectively, with 7 bases between them. Per the germline V gene, CDR1 is MGHRA and CDR2 is YSYEKL. For the CDR3, the DNA is TGCGCCAGCAGCCAAGTGGCTGTCAATGAGCAGTTCTTC. Its protein product is CASSQVAVNEQFF.